This T cell receptor beta chain was documented in a study of shared clonotypes between healthy human individuals. Germline loops: CDR1 SGHDN, CDR2 FVKESK. V shed 1 base and J 1 base; nucleotides not matched to a gene: 6. The CDR3 consists of 17 residues. Whole-study findings and limits: Across subsets, estimated richness was generally greater for naive than for memory populations.

As to this clone: The target antigen is unknown.

Each subset's genomic DNA was shared equally among a number of immunoSEQ plates. Produced via immunoSEQ multiplex PCR; TCRdb's table is partial and in-frame only. Found here are hundreds of thousands of clones, around two thirds of them singletons; the top ten hold about 1.7%. Material for sequencing was memory CD4+ T cells sorted from blood. The subset is: CD45RA-negative fraction. The chain is built from TRBV14 and TRBJ2-5, with 10 bases that match TRBD2. The TCR was taken from a woman aged 30 to 39 in good health. CDR3: CASSQGQLAGSQETQYF. The CDR3 DNA is TGTGCCAGCAGCCAAGGGCAACTAGCGGGGTCCCAAGAGACCCAGTACTTC.